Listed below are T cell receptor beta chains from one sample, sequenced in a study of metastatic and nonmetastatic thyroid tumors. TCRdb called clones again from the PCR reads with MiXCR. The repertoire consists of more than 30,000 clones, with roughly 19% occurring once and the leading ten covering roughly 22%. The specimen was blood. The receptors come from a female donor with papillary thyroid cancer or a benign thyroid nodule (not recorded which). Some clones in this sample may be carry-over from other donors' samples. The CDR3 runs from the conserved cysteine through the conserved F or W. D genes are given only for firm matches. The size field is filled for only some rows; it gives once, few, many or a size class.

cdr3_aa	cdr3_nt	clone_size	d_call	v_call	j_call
CASSPDRAGAGELFF	TGTGCCAGCAGCCCCGACAGGGCGGGAGCCGGGGAGCTGTTTTTT	NA	NA	TRBV2	TRBJ2-2
CASRTSGGAKDTQYF	TGTGCCAGCAGGACTAGCGGGGGGGCTAAAGATACGCAGTATTTT	NA	TRBD2	TRBV6-4	TRBJ2-3
CATSREGRAEKLFF	TGTGCCACCAGCAGAGAAGGGAGGGCTGAAAAACTGTTTTTT	many	NA	TRBV15	TRBJ1-4
CASSHGTGAYEQYF	TGTGCCAGCTCTCACGGGACAGGGGCCTACGAGCAGTACTTC	NA	TRBD1	TRBV18	TRBJ2-7
CASSGETGVNTEAFF	TGTGCCAGCAGCGGGGAGACAGGGGTGAACACTGAAGCTTTCTTT	many	TRBD1	TRBV5-8	TRBJ1-1
CASTGKEPREPQHF	TGTGCCAGCACTGGGAAGGAGCCGCGAGAGCCCCAGCATTTT	many	NA	TRBV25-1	TRBJ1-5
CASSLSFLQWGEKLFF	TGTGCCAGCAGTTTATCATTCCTACAGTGGGGGGAAAAACTGTTTTTT	many	NA	TRBV27	TRBJ1-4
CASRGTDKETQYF	TGTGCCAGCAGGGGGACGGACAAAGAGACCCAGTACTTC	many	NA	TRBV2	TRBJ2-5
CASSTARKSSYNEQFF	TGTGCCAGCAGCACAGCCCGTAAGAGCTCCTACAATGAGCAGTTCTTC	NA	NA	TRBV6-1	TRBJ2-1
CASSTTGGAGELFF	TGTGCCAGCAGCACCACAGGGGGAGCCGGGGAGCTGTTTTTT	once	TRBD1	TRBV7-9	TRBJ2-2
CASSSGTGLGGNTIYF	TGTGCCAGCAGCTCCGGGACAGGGTTAGGGGGAAACACCATATATTTT	once	TRBD1	TRBV11-2	TRBJ1-3
CASSLQVDNSPLHF	TGTGCCAGCAGTTTGCAGGTTGATAATTCACCCCTCCACTTT	medium-sized	NA	TRBV12-3/TRBV12-4	TRBJ1-6
CASRDNHSPLHF	TGCGCCAGCCGGGACAACCATTCACCCCTCCACTTT	NA	NA	TRBV5-1	TRBJ1-6
CASSEAQSGGYGYTF	TGTGCCAGCAGTGAAGCGCAGTCAGGGGGCTATGGCTACACCTTC	few	TRBD1	TRBV6-1	TRBJ1-2
CASSRQGGSPLHF	TGTGCCAGTAGTCGACAGGGAGGATCACCCCTCCACTTT	NA	TRBD1	TRBV19	TRBJ1-6
CASSMSGQTNTEAFF	TGTGCCAGTAGTATGTCTGGCCAGACGAACACTGAAGCTTTCTTT	many	NA	TRBV19	TRBJ1-1
CASSYDGSNEQFF	TGTGCCAGCAGTTACGATGGGAGCAATGAGCAGTTCTTC	medium-sized	NA	TRBV6-5	TRBJ2-1
CASSLEMASGGYEQYF	TGCGCCAGCAGCTTGGAAATGGCTAGCGGGGGGTACGAGCAGTACTTC	NA	TRBD2	TRBV5-1	TRBJ2-7
CAGGQGREKLFF	TGTGCCGGGGGACAGGGACGTGAAAAACTGTTTTTT	many	TRBD1	TRBV11-2	TRBJ1-4
CASSLEYEQYF	TGTGCCAGCAGTCTAGAATACGAGCAGTACTTC	few	NA	TRBV6-1	TRBJ2-7
CASSLTGTGDYEQYF	TGTGCCAGTAGTTTAACCGGGACAGGGGACTACGAGCAGTACTTC	NA	TRBD1	TRBV19	TRBJ2-7
CASSPRRAAVYNEQFF	TGTGCCAGCAGCCCTCGCCGAGCGGCCGTCTACAATGAGCAGTTCTTC	NA	NA	TRBV11-2	TRBJ2-1
CASSDDPGTGEEETQYF	TGTGCCAGCAGTGACGATCCCGGGACAGGGGAGGAGGAGACCCAGTACTTC	medium-sized	TRBD1	TRBV6-1	TRBJ2-5
CASSQEGDPVGYTF	TGCGCCAGCAGCCAAGAGGGGGATCCGGTGGGCTACACCTTC	once	NA	TRBV4-1	TRBJ1-2
CASSQDSRHSPLHF	TGTGCCAGCAGCCAAGATTCCCGACATTCACCCCTCCACTTT	many	NA	TRBV11-2	TRBJ1-6
CALNGYTF	TGTGCCTTAAATGGCTACACCTTC	NA	NA	TRBV30	TRBJ1-2
CASSNRDRGTGELFF	TGTGCCAGCAGCAACCGGGACAGGGGTACCGGGGAGCTGTTTTTT	many	TRBD1	TRBV7-9	TRBJ2-2
CASRQNRVTEAFF	TGTGCCAGTAGACAAAACAGGGTTACGGAAGCTTTCTTT	many	NA	TRBV19	TRBJ1-1
CASSLFGGDTQYF	TGTGCCAGCAGCTTGTTCGGGGGAGATACGCAGTATTTT	NA	NA	TRBV7-9	TRBJ2-3
CASRVGVDYEQYF	TGTGCCAGCAGGGTTGGAGTGGACTACGAGCAGTACTTC	few	NA	TRBV12-3/TRBV12-4	TRBJ2-7
CATWTVGRWMNTEAFF	TGTGCCACCTGGACAGTGGGAAGGTGGATGAACACTGAAGCTTTCTTT	NA	NA	TRBV19	TRBJ1-1
CASSDWTSGGAGDEQFF	TGTGCCAGCAGCGACTGGACTAGCGGGGGGGCCGGGGATGAGCAGTTCTTC	NA	TRBD2	TRBV6-2/TRBV6-3	TRBJ2-1
CASSVDGSSYNEQFF	TGTGCCAGCAGTGTCGACGGGTCCTCCTACAATGAGCAGTTCTTC	NA	NA	TRBV6-1	TRBJ2-1
CASSPGETQYF	TGTGCCAGCAGCCCAGGGGAGACCCAGTACTTC	many	NA	TRBV11-2	TRBJ2-5
CASSVKASPYGYTF	TGTGCCAGTAGTGTAAAAGCATCCCCCTATGGCTACACCTTC	medium-sized	NA	TRBV19	TRBJ1-2
CASSPGGDYGYTF	TGTGCCAGTTCCCCCGGGGGCGACTATGGCTACACCTTC	many	NA	TRBV19	TRBJ1-2
CASSQAAELDYNEQFF	TGTGCCAGCAGCCAAGCGGCGGAGCTGGACTACAATGAGCAGTTCTTC	many	NA	TRBV3-1	TRBJ2-1
CSAARSTFYSNQPQHF	TGCAGTGCTGCCAGGTCGACCTTCTATAGCAATCAGCCCCAGCATTTT	many	NA	TRBV20-1	TRBJ1-5
CASSYAGTGGNTGELFF	TGTGCCAGCAGCTACGCCGGGACAGGGGGCAACACCGGGGAGCTGTTTTTT	NA	TRBD1	TRBV11-1	TRBJ2-2
CASSPRTGGDTEAFF	TGCGCCAGCAGCCCTCGGACAGGGGGGGACACTGAAGCTTTCTTT	many	TRBD1	TRBV5-1	TRBJ1-1
CASSEYHYEQYF	TGTGCCAGCAGTGAATATCACTACGAGCAGTACTTC	few	NA	TRBV2	TRBJ2-7